These 27 T cell receptor beta chains share one sample of origin, sequenced in a study of blood T cell repertoires in COVID-19. The table came from immunoSEQ multiplex PCR; TCRdb's copy has only in-frame clones and leaves some out. The sample yields approximately 150,000 clones, over 70% seen once. The sample comprised peripheral blood. These receptors were obtained from a man aged 50 to 60 who had recovered from COVID-19.

V usage is TRBV19 and J usage is TRBJ1-1; 9 bases map to TRBD1. This CDR3 comprises 15 residues. CDR1 is LNHDA, CDR2 SQIVND, per germline (reference sequence). With V trimmed by 11 bases and J by 4 bases, 14 bases remained unmatched. The CDR3 coding sequence is TGTGCCTCAAAATCGGGACAGGGAAGGGGCACTGAAGCTTTCTTT. This gives the protein CASKSGQGRGTEAFF.

This rearrangement joins TRBV7-8 to TRBJ1-1; 7 bases are a match to TRBD1. Unmatched junction bases numbered 10, after V lost 5 bases and J lost 4 bases. The CDR3 has 15 residues. The germline CDR1 and CDR2 sequences are SGHVS and FQNEAQ. For the CDR3, the DNA is TGTGCCAGCAGCACCTCGGACAGGTTGAGCACTGAAGCTTTCTTT. It is translated as CASSTSDRLSTEAFF. Supplemented by reference TRBV7-8 and TRBJ1-1, the full variable domain reads GAGVSQSPRYKVAKRGQDVALRCDPISGHVSLFWYQQALGQGPEFLTYFQNEAQLDKSGLPSDRFFAERPEGSVSTLKIQRTQQEDSAVYLCASSTSDRLSTEAFFGQGTRLTVV.

The chain links TRBV4-1 to TRBJ2-6, with 10 bases that match TRBD1. CDR3 length equals 17 residues. With 4 bases clipped from V and 4 bases from J, the junction kept 7 bases outside the gene matches. Germline CDR1 MGHRA, CDR2 YSYEKL. CDR3: CASSPTGGARGANVLTF. In nucleotides, the CDR3 is TGCGCCAGCAGCCCGACAGGGGGCGCGAGGGGGGCCAACGTCCTGACTTTC.

This clone was detected once. The rearrangement joins TRBV10-3 to TRBJ1-2; 7 bases fit TRBD1. Trimming took 3 bases from V and 5 from J; bases not matched to a gene: 9. This CDR3 is 15 amino acids long. The germline gives CDR1 ENHRY, CDR2 SYGVKD. CDR3 region: CAISESPGGGYGYTF. CDR3 coding DNA: TGTGCCATCAGTGAATCGCCAGGGGGTGGTTATGGCTACACCTTC.

This clone was observed a handful of times. The rearrangement uses TRBV24-1 and TRBJ2-7; the match to TRBD1 covers 8 bases. Germline loops: CDR1 KGHDR, CDR2 SFDVKD. Losses at the gene ends were 9 bases for V and 3 bases for J; bases not matched to a gene: 6. The CDR3 is 13 residues long. This CDR3 is CATPRQGCYEQYF. CDR3 nucleotides: TGTGCCACCCCAAGACAGGGGTGCTACGAGCAGTACTTC.

This clone turned up a few times. This sequence joins TRBV2 and TRBJ2-1; D not resolved. V shed 1 base and J shed 11 bases, with 12 bases lying between them. The CDR3 contains 13 residues. CDR1 and CDR2 (germline): SNHLY, FYNNEI. The CDR3 DNA reads TGTGCCAGCAGTGAAGAAACAACATCTCAGCAGTTCTTC. Translating it yields CASSEETTSQQFF.

This clone was recorded once. The gene calls are TRBV15 and TRBJ2-5; the D gene is possibly TRBD2 (5 bases). Per the germline V gene, CDR1 is LNHNV and CDR2 is YYDKDF (reference sequence). CDR3 length equals 15 residues. The V gene lost 5 bases and the J gene lost 2 bases, with 15 bases spanning the gap. Written as DNA, the CDR3 is TGTGCCACCAGCCGGCGGGCAGCCCAGCAAGAGACCCAGTACTTC. This codes for CATSRRAAQQETQYF.

CDR3 bases: TGTGCCAGCAGCTTAGGCTTTGGGACAGAGAGTAACTATGGCTACACCTTC. This sequence encodes CASSLGFGTESNYGYTF. The V and J genes are TRBV7-2 and TRBJ1-2, with 7 bases aligning to TRBD1. CDR3 length equals 17 residues. V was pared by 1 base and J by 1 base, with 9 bases of the junction left unmatched. Germline-derived CDR1 and CDR2 are SGHTA and FQGNSA.

The chain uses TRBV3-1 (or the pseudogene TRBV3-2) and TRBJ2-3; 10 bases fit TRBD2. Germline V CDR1 and CDR2: LGHDT, YNNKEL (reference sequence). The CDR3 has 16 residues. Trimming removed 3 bases from V and 1 base from J; junction bases left unmatched: 4. CDR3 protein: CASSHISGGGTDTQYF. The CDR3 DNA reads as TGTGCCAGCAGCCATATCAGCGGGGGGGGCACAGATACGCAGTATTTT.

The chain combines TRBV10-2 with TRBJ1-6, with a weak D call TRBD1 (5 bases). V was shortened by 5 bases and J by 7 bases, with 9 bases between the two germline ends. The CDR3 is 13 residues long. The germline V gene encodes CDR1 WSHSY and CDR2 SAAADI. The chain's CDR3 is CASSSRGNSPLHF. CDR3 sequence (DNA): TGCGCCAGCAGTTCCCGGGGGAATTCACCCCTCCACTTT.

The V and J genes are TRBV6-2 or TRBV6-3 and TRBJ2-1; 8 positions match TRBD2. Germline V gene data show CDR1 as MNHEY and CDR2 as SVGEGT. The CDR3 totals 20 residues. With 0 bases clipped from V and 3 bases from J, the junction kept 16 bases outside the gene matches. Written as DNA, the CDR3 is TGTGCCAGCAGTTACTCGGGACCGGAGGCGGGGGGCCCGTTCTACAATGAGCAGTTCTTC. Translating it yields CASSYSGPEAGGPFYNEQFF.

The chain joins TRBV27 to TRBJ2-7, with 8 bases lining up with TRBD1. Losses at the gene ends were 5 bases for V and 0 bases for J; bases not matched to a gene: 6. CDR1 is MNHEY and CDR2 is SMNVEV in the germline V gene (reference sequence). CDR3 size: 15 residues. The CDR3 region is CASSGGQGPSYEQYF. Here the CDR3 DNA reads TGTGCCAGCAGTGGAGGACAGGGCCCCTCCTACGAGCAGTACTTC.

This chain links TRBV19 with TRBJ1-1; D is possibly TRBD1 (6 bases). Germline lookup yields CDR1 LNHDA and CDR2 SQIVND (reference sequence). The CDR3 has 15 residues. V was trimmed by 9 bases and J by 0 bases, leaving 17 bases between them. CDR3 DNA sequence: TGTGCCAGCCGTGGCAGGGGATACATGAACACTGAAGCTTTCTTT. Encoded protein: CASRGRGYMNTEAFF.

This clone appeared a single time. The chain joins TRBV7-9 to TRBJ1-2; 8 positions agree with TRBD1. The CDR3 totals 15 residues. The V gene end was trimmed by 3 bases and the J gene end by 0 bases; junction bases not matched to a gene: 3. The germline V gene encodes CDR1 SEHNR and CDR2 FQNEAQ (reference sequence). This chain's CDR3 is CASSFWTGSNYGYTF. In nucleotides, the CDR3 is TGTGCCAGCAGCTTCTGGACAGGGTCTAACTATGGCTACACCTTC.

The CDR3 spells CASSLNSYNEQFF. As DNA, the CDR3 is TGTGCCAGCAGTCTAAACTCGTACAATGAGCAGTTCTTC. The chain couples TRBV27 to TRBJ2-1; D gene uncertain. This CDR3 has 13 residues. Germline V gene lookup returns CDR1 MNHEY and CDR2 SMNVEV (reference sequence). The germline V and J ends were trimmed by 5 bases and 4 bases, with 9 bases remaining between them.

The chain has TRBV6-2 or TRBV6-3 and TRBJ2-5; 9 bases align to TRBD1. The CDR3 loop spans 15 amino acids. From germline, CDR1 is MNHEY and CDR2 SVGEGT. Trimming removed 4 bases from V and 3 bases from J; junction bases left unmatched: 6. The CDR3 coding sequence is TGTGCCAGCAGTTCCCACTGGACAGGGGAAGAGACCCAGTACTTC. It is translated as CASSSHWTGEETQYF.

The gene calls are TRBV11-3 and TRBJ1-1, with D unresolved. Germline V CDR1 and CDR2: SGHNT, YENEEA. The CDR3 has 13 residues. V was pared by 2 bases and J by 5 bases, with 9 bases between. CDR3 nucleotide sequence: TGTGCCAGCAGCTTACAGAGGGATACTGAAGCTTTCTTT. Protein sequence: CASSLQRDTEAFF.

The genes are TRBV5-4 and TRBJ2-7; 10 nucleotides align to TRBD2. The length of the CDR3 is 16 residues. From germline, CDR1 is SGHNT and CDR2 YYREEE (reference sequence). Trimming removed 4 bases from V and 4 bases from J; junction bases left unmatched: 11. The CDR3 coding sequence is TGTGCCAGCAGCGAGGGGGAGCGGGGGGGCGTATACGAGCAGTACTTC. This gives the protein CASSEGERGGVYEQYF.

The J gene is TRBJ1-1, the V gene TRBV27; 8 positions match TRBD1. In germline, CDR1 is MNHEY, CDR2 SMNVEV (reference sequence). The V segment lost 5 bases and the J segment 3 bases; nucleotides outside the gene matches: 5. The CDR3 is made up of 14 amino acids. This CDR3 reads CASSRTGRDTEAFF. DNA of the CDR3: TGTGCCAGCAGTCGGACAGGGCGGGACACTGAAGCTTTCTTT.

The chain couples TRBV2 to TRBJ1-5; TRBD1 aligns across 7 bases. CDR3 length equals 14 residues. The germline V gene has CDR1 SNHLY and CDR2 FYNNEI. The J segment lost 1 base and the V segment lost 7 bases, leaving 4 bases of the junction unmatched. CDR3 coding DNA: TGTGCCAGCAAGGGGGCGCGAAGCAATCAGCCCCAGCATTTT. Encoded protein: CASKGARSNQPQHF.

The gene calls are TRBV10-3 and TRBJ2-1; 11 bases map to TRBD2. V lost 5 bases, J lost 8 bases, and 5 bases stayed unmatched. The germline V gene encodes CDR1 ENHRY and CDR2 SYGVKD. The CDR3 contains 14 residues. CDR3 protein: CAISNLAGGHEQFF. The CDR3 bases are TGTGCCATCAGTAACCTAGCGGGGGGCCATGAGCAGTTCTTC.

This clone was found a few times. The chain combines TRBV28 with TRBJ1-1; D unclear. The CDR3 sequence is 15 residues long. The V end was cut by 7 bases, the J end by 1 base, with 16 bases between. Germline lookup yields CDR1 MDHEN and CDR2 SYDVKM. This CDR3 is CASTSPVPGNTEAFF. The DNA for the CDR3 is TGTGCCAGCACCTCCCCGGTCCCTGGGAACACTGAAGCTTTCTTT.

J is TRBJ2-4 and V is TRBV29-1; 7 nucleotides agree with TRBD1. The CDR3 consists of 12 residues. V shed 6 bases and J 6 bases; nucleotides not matched to a gene: 5. In germline, CDR1 is SQVTM, CDR2 ANQGSEA. Here the CDR3 DNA reads TGCAGCGTGAAGGGACAGTTAAACATTCAGTACTTC. Translation: CSVKGQLNIQYF.

This sequence joins TRBV6-6 and TRBJ2-2, with TRBD1 identical over 9 bases. This CDR3 comprises 15 residues. Germline V CDR1 and CDR2: MNHNY, SVGAGI (reference sequence). With 5 bases clipped from V and 7 bases from J, the junction kept 8 bases outside the gene matches. CDR3 nucleotides: TGTGCCAGCAGTGCGCGGACAGGGGAAATCGGGGAGCTGTTTTTT. Its translation is CASSARTGEIGELFF.

The genes are TRBV6-5 and TRBJ1-3, with no clear D. The CDR3 runs to 13 residues. Per the germline V gene, CDR1 is MNHEY and CDR2 is SVGAGI. Trimming stripped 7 bases from V and 0 bases from J, with 7 bases between. The CDR3 is CASKLLSGNTIYF. The CDR3 DNA sequence: TGTGCCAGCAAACTGCTCTCTGGAAACACCATATATTTT.

In nucleotides, the CDR3 is TGCGCCAGCAGCTATCCGGGACAGGTCTACGAGCAGTACTTC. Translation: CASSYPGQVYEQYF. The J gene is TRBJ2-7, the V gene TRBV5-1; 8 bases fit TRBD1. The CDR3 is 14 amino acids. Trimming took 3 bases from V and 3 from J; bases not matched to a gene: 5. Germline CDR1 and CDR2: SGHRS and YFSETQ.

CDR3 coding DNA: TGTGCCAGCAGTTCCGGGACAACTAGCACAGATACGCAGTATTTT. Translating it yields CASSSGTTSTDTQYF. The chain carries TRBV27 and TRBJ2-3; D possibly corresponds to TRBD1 (6 bases). Trimming stripped 4 bases from V and 0 bases from J, with 11 bases between. The CDR3 consists of 15 residues. Per germline, CDR1 MNHEY and CDR2 SMNVEV (reference sequence).